This is a list of T cell receptor beta chains from one sample in a study of blood T cells in healthy people across ages. TCRdb ran MiXCR on the 5' RACE reads and lists one entry per CDR3 protein. In the table there are about 800,000 distinct CDR3 sequences, about 25% of which are singletons. In addition, the sample was reused for a study of T cells of mothers and their children.

Sequenced input: blood. The receptor set was obtained from a boy aged 5-17 years in good health. Each CDR3 is given with its conserved first and last residue. D genes are given only for firm matches. Only some rows state a clone size, as once, few, many or a class for expanded clones.

CDR3nt	CDR3aa	abundance	v_gene	j_gene	d_gene
TGTGCCACCAGTGATAATCGAGAGACCCAGTACTTC	CATSDNRETQYF	few	TRBV24-1	TRBJ2-5	.
TGTGCCAGCAGTTACCGACAGGGGGGGAACACTGAAGCTTTCTTT	CASSYRQGGNTEAFF	.	TRBV6-6	TRBJ1-1	TRBD1
TGCAGTGTTTATGAGGGCGAAGGCGAGCAGTACTTC	CSVYEGEGEQYF	few	TRBV20-1	TRBJ2-7	.
TGTGCCAGCAGCTTAGTGTCGATGGCAGATACGCAGTATTTT	CASSLVSMADTQYF	few	TRBV7-2	TRBJ2-3	.
TGTGCCAGCAGTCCGCGACAGGACAATGAGCAGTTCTTC	CASSPRQDNEQFF	.	TRBV28	TRBJ2-1	.
TGTGCCAGCTCACCCGACTCGGCGAGGCAAGATACGCAGTATTTT	CASSPDSARQDTQYF	.	TRBV18	TRBJ2-3	.
TGTGCCAGCAGTTTGGACAGGGGCCACGAGCAGTACTTC	CASSLDRGHEQYF	many	TRBV28	TRBJ2-7	TRBD1
TGTGCCAGCAGCCCGAGACTAGCGGGATCCTACAATGGGCAGTTCTTC	CASSPRLAGSYNGQFF	.	TRBV9	TRBJ2-1	TRBD2
TGTGCCAGCAGTTTACGGCGCTTTAGCAGGGAAAAACTGTTTTTT	CASSLRRFSREKLFF	few	TRBV28	TRBJ1-4	.
TGTGCCAGCAGCCCAGGGGGGACAGGCCATCAGCCCCAGCATTTT	CASSPGGTGHQPQHF	.	TRBV21-1	TRBJ1-5	.
TGTGCCAGCAGTTTATCAGGGTCAGGCACCTACGAGCAGTACTTC	CASSLSGSGTYEQYF	.	TRBV28	TRBJ2-7	.
TGTGCCAGCAGTTACCGACCTTTGGGGAGGGACAATGAGCAGTTCTTC	CASSYRPLGRDNEQFF	.	TRBV6-9	TRBJ2-1	TRBD2
TGTGCCAGCAGTTTATCTGGGGGTGTGGGTGAAAAACTGTTTTTT	CASSLSGGVGEKLFF	.	TRBV27	TRBJ1-4	.
TGTGCCTCTAAGGGGGACCTCTGGAACACTGAAGCTTTCTTT	CASKGDLWNTEAFF	.	TRBV10-3	TRBJ1-1	.
TGTGCCAGCCGTTTAGGACAGAGCAATCAGCCCCAGCATTTT	CASRLGQSNQPQHF	few	TRBV6-2/TRBV6-3	TRBJ1-5	.
TGTGCCAGCAGTTCGATCCCTACGGGGGATTCCCATCTGAACACTGAAGCTTTCTTT	CASSSIPTGDSHLNTEAFF	.	TRBV28	TRBJ1-1	.
TGTGCCAGTCACCTCAGACAGGGGGCTTTCGATCAGCCCCAGCATTTT	CASHLRQGAFDQPQHF	.	TRBV6-1	TRBJ1-5	TRBD1
TGTGCCAGCAGCTTTACGAGTTCTAGTAGCGAGCAGTACTTC	CASSFTSSSSEQYF	few	TRBV7-9	TRBJ2-7	.
TGTGCCACCAGCAGAGATATCAGCGGGGCGCTGATCACAGATACGCAGTATTTT	CATSRDISGALITDTQYF	.	TRBV15	TRBJ2-3	TRBD2
TGTGCCAGCAGCGTAGCGCAGGGGGCAACCTACGAGCAGTACTTC	CASSVAQGATYEQYF	.	TRBV9	TRBJ2-7	TRBD1
TGTGCCATCAGTGCCCAGGGGGGAGGCAATCAGCCCCAGCATTTT	CAISAQGGGNQPQHF	.	TRBV10-3	TRBJ1-5	TRBD1
TGCAGTGCTAAGGGACTAGCGGGGTTCGCAGATACGCAGTATTTT	CSAKGLAGFADTQYF	few	TRBV20-1	TRBJ2-3	TRBD2
TGTGCCAGCAGTTTAACATCTTCCGAAGAGACCCAGTACTTC	CASSLTSSEETQYF	.	TRBV28	TRBJ2-5	.
TGTGCCAGCAGCAAAGGACAGGGGACTAATGAAAAACTGCTTTTT	CASSKGQGTNEKLLF	.	TRBV5-5	TRBJ1-4	TRBD1
TGTGCCAGCAGCCAGGAGGTCTACAATGAGCAGTTCTTC	CASSQEVYNEQFF	many	TRBV7-3	TRBJ2-1	.
TGTGCCAGCAACAGACAGGGGAGCCGTGATGGCTACACCTTC	CASNRQGSRDGYTF	few	TRBV7-2	TRBJ1-2	TRBD1
TGCGCCAGCAGCCCCTACTTATCGGGCCTCCAAGAGACCCAGTACTTC	CASSPYLSGLQETQYF	.	TRBV4-3	TRBJ2-5	.
TGCAGTGCTAGGGGAATAGCGGGGGGGAACACAGATACGCAGTATTTT	CSARGIAGGNTDTQYF	.	TRBV20-1	TRBJ2-3	TRBD2
TGTGCCAGCAGTCCATCCAGACGTTCGAGGACAGCCTACGAGCAGTACTTC	CASSPSRRSRTAYEQYF	few	TRBV12-3/TRBV12-4	TRBJ2-7	.
TGCAGCGCCTTCCTTGCGGGCTACACCTTC	CSAFLAGYTF	few	TRBV29-1	TRBJ1-2	.
TGTGCCAGCAGCACGGACCGCCGGTTAGTTGGGGCCAACGTCCTGACTTTC	CASSTDRRLVGANVLTF	.	TRBV7-9	TRBJ2-6	.
TGTGCCAGCAGCGTAACCGGGTTGAACGAGCAGTACTTC	CASSVTGLNEQYF	.	TRBV9	TRBJ2-7	.
TGTGCCAGCAGCTTAAACTCCCTAAGTGAAGCTTTCTTT	CASSLNSLSEAFF	.	TRBV7-3	TRBJ1-1	.
TGCAGCGGAACAGGGTTTAACACTGAAGCTTTCTTT	CSGTGFNTEAFF	.	TRBV29-1	TRBJ1-1	.
TGTGCCAGCAGCCCCCCCGCCGGGACAACTTACTCCTACGAGCAGTACTTC	CASSPPAGTTYSYEQYF	.	TRBV28	TRBJ2-7	.
TGCAGCGTTGAAGGAGGTCTGGCGGCTAGAGGGTTTAGAAATGAGCAGTTCTTC	CSVEGGLAARGFRNEQFF	.	TRBV29-1	TRBJ2-1	.
TGCAGCGTTGAAGCATATCCGCTAAAATATGGCTACACCTTC	CSVEAYPLKYGYTF	.	TRBV29-1	TRBJ1-2	.
TGTGCCAGCAGCTTAATGGGAGAGGCCTTCTACGAGCAGTACTTC	CASSLMGEAFYEQYF	many	TRBV7-8	TRBJ2-7	.
TGTGCCACCAGTGATCCTTCGTCGGGGGACTACGAGCAGTACTTC	CATSDPSSGDYEQYF	.	TRBV24-1	TRBJ2-7	.
TGCAGTGCTAGGGGGGGACCCGAAGCTTTCTTT	CSARGGPEAFF	.	TRBV20-1	TRBJ1-1	.
TGTGCCAGCAGCGCCGGCCACCGAGAGACCCAGTACTTC	CASSAGHRETQYF	.	TRBV7-3	TRBJ2-5	.
TGTGCCAGCAGCTTAAACAGGAGGCTGTTCTTC	CASSLNRRLFF	.	TRBV7-8	TRBJ2-1	.
TGCGCCGGCAGCTTGGAGCTGGGACAGGTCGTGGAGCTGTTTTTT	CAGSLELGQVVELFF	.	TRBV5-1	TRBJ2-2	TRBD1
TGTGCCAGCAGTGACGGTGACGGGGGGGCTTTAGAGACCCAGTGCTTC	CASSDGDGGALETQCF	.	TRBV25-1	TRBJ2-5	TRBD2
TGTGCCAGCAGTGAAGGACGACAGAAGAATCAGCCCCAGCATTTT	CASSEGRQKNQPQHF	.	TRBV2	TRBJ1-5	.
TGCAGTGCTAAGCCGTTCGGGAGAAACTACAATGAGCAGTTCTTC	CSAKPFGRNYNEQFF	few	TRBV20-1	TRBJ2-1	.
TGTGCCACCCAAACCGTAGTGGGGGGTAACAATGAGCAGTTCTTC	CATQTVVGGNNEQFF	.	TRBV7-2	TRBJ2-1	.
TGTGCCGTCCGCGGGGGGGGGAACGAGCAGTACTTC	CAVRGGGNEQYF	.	TRBV6-6	TRBJ2-7	TRBD2
TGTGCCAGCCGAAGGGGCGTGAGGGGGCCTAGAAATGAGCAGTTCTTC	CASRRGVRGPRNEQFF	.	TRBV2	TRBJ2-1	TRBD1
TGTGCCAGCAGCGCGGAGGCCGGGGAGCTGTTTTTT	CASSAEAGELFF	.	TRBV5-6	TRBJ2-2	.
TGTGCCAGCAGTAACCACAGGGGGGGCACTGAAGCTTTCTTT	CASSNHRGGTEAFF	.	TRBV28	TRBJ1-1	TRBD1